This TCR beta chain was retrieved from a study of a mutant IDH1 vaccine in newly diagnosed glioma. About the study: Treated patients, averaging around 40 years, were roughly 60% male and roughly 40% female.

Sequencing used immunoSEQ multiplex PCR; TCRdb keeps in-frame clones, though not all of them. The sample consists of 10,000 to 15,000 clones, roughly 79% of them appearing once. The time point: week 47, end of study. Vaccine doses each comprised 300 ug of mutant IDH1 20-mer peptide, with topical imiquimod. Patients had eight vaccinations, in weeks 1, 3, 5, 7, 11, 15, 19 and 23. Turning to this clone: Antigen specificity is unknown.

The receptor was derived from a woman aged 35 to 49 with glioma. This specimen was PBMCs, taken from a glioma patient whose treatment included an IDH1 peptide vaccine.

DNA of the CDR3: TGTGCCAGCAGCCCCGGGACAGGGGCCTTCAATGAGCAGTTCTTC. Translating it yields CASSPGTGAFNEQFF. This chain joins TRBV6-4 and TRBJ2-1, with 10 bases lining up with TRBD1. The CDR3 has 15 amino acids. Germline V lookup: CDR1 MRHNA, CDR2 SNTAGT. The junction had 8 bases not matched to a gene; V was cut back by 6 bases and J by 6 bases.